This is a list of T cell receptor beta chains from one sample in a study of blood T cell repertoires in COVID-19. The protocol was immunoSEQ multiplex PCR, while the TCRdb copy is restricted to in-frame clones and leaves out a portion. This table has approximately 210,000 clones, around 80% appearing once. Sequencing input: peripheral blood. The receptor source for this set is a human donor in a cohort sampled during active COVID-19. CDR3s include the opening cysteine and the closing phenylalanine or tryptophan. D genes are given only for firm matches. Not all rows give a size; the values are once, few, many and, for expanded clones, a class.

>TRBJ1-6|many|.|TRBV27
CASSPYNSPLHF
TGTGCCAGCAGTCCGTATAATTCACCCCTCCACTTT
>TRBJ1-5|once|.|TRBV6-5
CASTRGQPQHF
TGTGCCAGCACCCGAGGTCAGCCCCAGCATTTT
>TRBJ1-4|.|.|TRBV7-2
CASSYQARANEKLFF
TGTGCCAGCAGCTACCAGGCGAGGGCTAATGAAAAACTGTTTTTT
>TRBJ2-5|.|TRBD2|TRBV9
CASSAVLAGGQETQYF
TGTGCCAGCAGCGCCGTACTAGCGGGAGGGCAAGAGACCCAGTACTTC
>TRBJ2-7|.|.|TRBV6-5
CASSYSIPDRGEQYF
TGTGCCAGCAGTTACTCGATCCCGGATAGGGGGGAGCAGTACTTC
>TRBJ2-3|.|.|TRBV7-3
CASRRIRGGRDTQYF
TGTGCCAGCAGGAGAATCAGGGGAGGGAGAGATACGCAGTATTTT
>TRBJ1-2|.|.|TRBV3-1/TRBV3-2
CASSQRGSNYGYTF
TGTGCCAGCAGCCAGAGGGGGTCGAACTATGGCTACACCTTC
>TRBJ1-1|once|.|TRBV7-2
CASSLDAGVVNTEAFF
TGTGCCAGCAGCTTAGACGCAGGGGTCGTGAACACTGAAGCTTTCTTT
>TRBJ2-7|.|TRBD2|TRBV5-4
CASSLDLAAYEQYF
TGTGCCAGCAGCTTGGACCTAGCGGCCTACGAGCAGTACTTC
>TRBJ2-7|.|.|TRBV28
CASSLVRGLYEQYF
TGTGCCAGCAGTTTAGTCAGGGGCCTCTACGAGCAGTACTTC
>TRBJ2-7|.|TRBD1|TRBV28
CASIPPGQGFYEQYF
TGTGCCAGCATCCCTCCGGGACAGGGGTTCTACGAGCAGTACTTC
>TRBJ2-7|.|.|TRBV4-2
CASSQGASYEQYF
TGTGCCAGCAGCCAAGGGGCCTCCTACGAGCAGTACTTC
>TRBJ2-3|few|.|TRBV6-5
CASSYSRASTDTQYF
TGTGCCAGCAGTTACTCGAGGGCTAGCACAGATACGCAGTATTTT
>TRBJ2-3|.|.|TRBV4-3
CASSQEGVSGTDTQYF
TGCGCCAGCAGCCAAGAAGGAGTTAGCGGCACAGATACGCAGTATTTT
>TRBJ2-7|.|TRBD2|TRBV24-1
CATSATGTSGLSYEQYF
TGTGCCACCAGTGCGACAGGAACTAGCGGACTCTCCTACGAGCAGTACTTC
>TRBJ2-1|.|.|TRBV25-1
CASSDSGSYNEQFF
TGTGCCAGCAGTGATAGCGGCTCCTACAATGAGCAGTTCTTC
>TRBJ2-7|.|TRBD1|TRBV18
CASSLPTGISYEQYF
TGTGCCAGCTCACTACCGACAGGGATTTCCTACGAGCAGTACTTC
>TRBJ2-6|.|.|TRBV21-1
CASSKELQGFGGANVLTF
TGTGCCAGCAGCAAAGAGTTACAGGGTTTTGGCGGGGCCAACGTCCTGACTTTC
>TRBJ2-7|.|TRBD1|TRBV4-2
CASSRGQDDSYEQYF
TGTGCCAGCAGCCGCGGACAGGATGACTCCTACGAGCAGTACTTC
>TRBJ2-7|.|.|TRBV19
CASSSTANHYEQYF
TGTGCCAGTAGCTCGACAGCGAACCACTACGAGCAGTACTTC
>TRBJ1-4|.|.|TRBV10-3
CAISASGLRGEKLFF
TGTGCCATCAGTGCATCCGGGCTCAGAGGGGAAAAACTGTTTTTT
>TRBJ1-2|.|.|TRBV19
CATLGGAYGYTF
TGTGCCACCCTCGGGGGGGCGTACGGCTACACCTTC
>TRBJ2-3|.|TRBD2|TRBV7-2
CASSAGLVRDTDTQYF
TGTGCCAGCAGCGCCGGACTAGTGAGGGACACAGATACGCAGTATTTT
>TRBJ2-1|.|TRBD2|TRBV29-1
CSVDQRERYNEQFF
TGCAGCGTTGATCAGCGGGAGAGGTACAATGAGCAGTTCTTC
>TRBJ1-2|.|.|TRBV19
CASSIPRQGSNYGYTF
TGTGCCAGTAGTATACCTCGGCAGGGTTCCAACTATGGCTACACCTTC
>TRBJ1-2|.|.|TRBV5-8
CASSLVQFYGYTF
TGTGCCAGCAGCTTGGTTCAGTTCTATGGCTACACCTTC
>TRBJ2-7|.|TRBD2|TRBV10-3
CAIRPGGLYEQYF
TGTGCCATCAGGCCGGGGGGTCTCTACGAGCAGTACTTC
>TRBJ1-5|once|TRBD1|TRBV6-2/TRBV6-3
CASSYIGGDRGFQPQHF
TGTGCCAGCAGTTACATAGGCGGCGACAGGGGATTTCAGCCCCAGCATTTT
>TRBJ2-7|once|.|TRBV12-3/TRBV12-4
CASSFSLGVQYF
TGTGCCAGCAGTTTTTCCCTAGGGGTGCAGTACTTC